These 18 T cell receptor beta chains came from one sample sequenced in a study of OX40 agonist ivuxolimab in advanced cancers. Some clones are missing from TCRdb's copy, which holds only in-frame ones; the method was immunoSEQ multiplex PCR. The data show 65,000 to 70,000 clones, with 65% to 80% seen just once and about 2.2% held by the top ten. The material was CD4+ or CD8+ T cells sorted from blood, obtained in a trial of the OX40 agonist ivuxolimab. These receptors all stem from an adult with an advanced solid tumor such as melanoma, head and neck, liver or kidney cancer.

This chain joins TRBV7-6 and TRBJ1-4, with TRBD1 identical over 10 bases. The CDR3 totals 16 residues. J lost 0 bases, V lost 4 bases, and 2 bases had no gene match. In germline, CDR1 is SGHVS, CDR2 FNYEAQ. CDR3 amino acids: CASSSGQGATNEKLFF. The CDR3 DNA follows: TGTGCCAGCAGCTCCGGACAGGGGGCAACTAATGAAAAACTGTTTTTT. The full variable domain, with the rest looked up from reference TRBV7-6 and TRBJ1-4, is GAGVSQSPRYKVTKRGQDVALRCDPISGHVSLYWYRQALGQGPEFLTYFNYEAQQDKSGLPNDRFSAERPEGSISTLTIQRTEQRDSAMYRCASSSGQGATNEKLFFGSGTQLSVL.

The V and J genes are TRBV30 and TRBJ1-2; no clear D gene. CDR3 length equals 13 residues. V was cut by 1 base and J by 4 bases, with 10 bases left in between. The germline V gene has CDR1 GTSNPN and CDR2 SVGIG (reference sequence). CDR3 in amino acids: CAWSGGVLYGYTF. The CDR3 coding sequence is TGTGCCTGGAGTGGGGGAGTACTCTATGGCTACACCTTC. The whole variable domain, filled in from reference TRBV30 and TRBJ1-2, reads SQTIHQWPATLVQPVGSPLSLECTVEGTSNPNLYWYRQAAGRGLQLLFYSVGIGQISSEVPQNLSASRPQDRQFILSSKKLLLSDSGFYLCAWSGGVLYGYTFGSGTRLTVV.

The gene calls are TRBV27 and TRBJ1-2; D is uncertain. V dropped 6 bases and J dropped 2 bases, with 16 bases sitting between them. The CDR3 is 15 amino acids. Germline CDR1 reads MNHEY; CDR2 reads SMNVEV (reference sequence). CDR3 nucleotide sequence: TGTGCCAGCAGGCCCACAGCGTGGTCGAACTATGGCTACACCTTC. Its protein product is CASRPTAWSNYGYTF.

CDR3 loop: CASSPRDRNYGYTF. The CDR3 DNA follows: TGTGCCAGCAGCCCCCGGGACAGGAACTATGGCTACACCTTC. V usage is TRBV9 and J usage is TRBJ1-2; TRBD1 matches 8 bases. The CDR3 contains 14 residues. V dropped 4 bases and J dropped 2; count of bases not matched to a gene: 4. CDR1 SGDLS and CDR2 YYNGEE come from the germline V gene.

CDR3 region: CASSTPRQGFSEKLFF. In DNA form, the CDR3 reads TGTGCCAGCAGTACCCCGAGACAGGGTTTTAGTGAAAAACTGTTTTTT. The V gene is TRBV28, the J gene TRBJ1-4; TRBD1 aligns across 7 bases. Germline-derived CDR1 and CDR2 are MDHEN and SYDVKM. Trimming cost V 5 bases and J 7 bases; bases outside gene matches: 13. The CDR3 covers 16 residues.

The chain links TRBV10-2 to TRBJ1-2; the D gene is possibly TRBD1 (5 bases). This CDR3 is built from 12 residues. From germline, CDR1 is WSHSY and CDR2 SAAADI. V dropped 6 bases and J dropped 1 base, with 6 bases sitting between them. Written as DNA, the CDR3 is TGCGCCAGCAGGGGGCTTAACTATGGCTACACCTTC. This translates into CASRGLNYGYTF.

This clone was observed once. V and J are TRBV15 and TRBJ1-2, with D hard to call. Trimming stripped 5 bases from V and 8 bases from J, with 15 bases between. The germline V gene has CDR1 LNHNV and CDR2 YYDKDF (reference sequence). This CDR3 is built from 13 residues. In nucleotides, the CDR3 is TGTGCCACCAGCGTCACCCTGAGCGGGGGCTACACCTTC. Its translation is CATSVTLSGGYTF. Full variable domain (missing parts from reference TRBV15 and TRBJ1-2): DAMVIQNPRYQVTQFGKPVTLSCSQTLNHNVMYWYQQKSSQAPKLLFHYYDKDFNNEADTPDNFQSRRPNTSFCFLDIRSPGLGDTAMYLCATSVTLSGGYTFGSGTRLTVV.

The chain couples TRBV9 to TRBJ1-2; perhaps TRBD1 as D (5 bases). Germline CDR1 and CDR2: SGDLS and YYNGEE. This CDR3 comprises 16 residues. V was shortened by 3 bases and J by 2 bases, with 17 bases between the two germline ends. The DNA of the CDR3 is TGTGCCAGCAGCGACCCCGAGGGGCGTGCCAACTATGGCTACACCTTC. Translated: CASSDPEGRANYGYTF.

The chain links TRBV7-9 to TRBJ2-6, with 7 bases aligning to TRBD1. This CDR3 comprises 16 residues. The V gene's germline CDR1 is SEHNR and CDR2 FQNEAQ (reference sequence). J was trimmed by 0 bases and V by 4 bases; bases with no gene match: 3. CDR3 loop: CASSSRQGSGANVLTF. The CDR3 DNA sequence: TGTGCCAGCAGCTCCAGACAGGGCTCTGGGGCCAACGTCCTGACTTTC. Full variable domain (missing parts from reference TRBV7-9 and TRBJ2-6): DTGVSQNPRHKITKRGQNVTFRCDPISEHNRLYWYRQTLGQGPEFLTYFQNEAQLEKSRLLSDRFSAERPKGSFSTLEIQRTEQGDSAMYLCASSSRQGSGANVLTFGAGSRLTVL.

The rearrangement links TRBV5-1 to TRBJ2-2; TRBD2 matches at 8 bases. Germline V gene sequence: CDR1 SGHRS, CDR2 YFSETQ. The CDR3 is 16 residues long. Unmatched junction bases numbered 4, after V lost 3 bases and J lost 0 bases. The CDR3 region has the DNA TGCGCCAGCAGCTCTGGGCGGGGGGCGAACACCGGGGAGCTGTTTTTT. Protein: CASSSGRGANTGELFF.

CDR3 in DNA: TGTGCCAGCAGCCGGGACGCCGACAGCACCTACGAGCAGTACTTC. This codes for CASSRDADSTYEQYF. J is TRBJ2-7 and V is TRBV5-4; D possibly matches TRBD1 or TRBD2 (5 bases each). CDR1 is SGHNT, CDR2 YYREEE, per germline (reference sequence). This CDR3 has 15 amino acids. The germline V and J ends were trimmed by 4 bases and 2 bases, with 16 bases remaining between them.

V usage is TRBV4-2 and J usage is TRBJ2-5; D remains unclear. This CDR3 is 14 amino acids long. CDR1 is LGHNA, CDR2 YNFKEQ, per germline. The germline V and J ends were trimmed by 3 bases and 4 bases, with 12 bases remaining between them. The CDR3 spells CASSQAGFGETQYF. The CDR3 DNA reads TGTGCCAGCAGCCAGGCCGGGTTTGGAGAGACCCAGTACTTC.

The rearrangement uses TRBV10-3 and TRBJ2-1; 8 positions agree with TRBD2. Per germline, CDR1 ENHRY and CDR2 SYGVKD. The CDR3 extends over 12 amino acids. V was pared by 10 bases and J by 6 bases, with 5 bases of the junction left unmatched. CDR3 sequence reads: CATGTRGNEQFF. CDR3 nucleotide sequence: TGTGCCACCGGGACTAGGGGCAATGAGCAGTTCTTC.

The rearrangement links TRBV6-6 to TRBJ1-4, with D tentatively TRBD1 (6 bases). Deletions cut 8 bases from V and 8 bases from J, with 15 bases between. The CDR3 sequence is 13 residues long. Germline V gene data show CDR1 as MNHNY and CDR2 as SVGAGI (reference sequence). The CDR3 bases are TGTGCCAGCCGGCGGGACATAAGGGAAAAACTGTTTTTT. This gives the protein CASRRDIREKLFF.

The chain employs TRBV5-1 and TRBJ2-5; either TRBD1 or TRBD2 may supply D (5 bases each). This CDR3 contains 16 residues. Trimming took 4 bases from V and 0 from J, leaving 16 bases between them. Germline CDR1 reads SGHRS; CDR2 reads YFSETQ. CDR3 bases: TGCGCCAGCAGCATTCCCGGGACCCGGTACCAAGAGACCCAGTACTTC. Translation: CASSIPGTRYQETQYF.

The chain employs TRBV7-9 and TRBJ2-1, with unresolved D. Per germline, CDR1 SEHNR and CDR2 FQNEAQ (reference sequence). There are 14 residues in the CDR3. The V gene lost 0 bases and the J gene lost 7 bases, with 10 bases spanning the gap. CDR3 amino acids: CASSLAHASNEQFF. The DNA of the CDR3 is TGTGCCAGCAGCTTAGCGCACGCAAGTAATGAGCAGTTCTTC.

The CDR3 region has the DNA TGCGCCAGCAGCGCCCAGGGCCGGTCCGGGGAGCTGTTTTTT. Protein product: CASSAQGRSGELFF. The chain uses TRBV5-1 and TRBJ2-2; possible D gene TRBD1, 5 bases. The length of the CDR3 is 14 residues. Deletions cut 4 bases from V and 6 bases from J, with 13 bases between. CDR1 is SGHRS, CDR2 YFSETQ, per germline.

Here the CDR3 DNA reads TGCGCCAGCAGCCCGACACAGGGGTTGAACACTGAAGCTTTCTTT. It yields the protein CASSPTQGLNTEAFF. The chain has TRBV5-1 and TRBJ1-1; 7 bases agree with TRBD1. This CDR3 has 15 residues. After removal of 4 bases from V and 0 bases from J, the junction contained 6 bases not matched to a gene. Germline values: CDR1 SGHRS, CDR2 YFSETQ.